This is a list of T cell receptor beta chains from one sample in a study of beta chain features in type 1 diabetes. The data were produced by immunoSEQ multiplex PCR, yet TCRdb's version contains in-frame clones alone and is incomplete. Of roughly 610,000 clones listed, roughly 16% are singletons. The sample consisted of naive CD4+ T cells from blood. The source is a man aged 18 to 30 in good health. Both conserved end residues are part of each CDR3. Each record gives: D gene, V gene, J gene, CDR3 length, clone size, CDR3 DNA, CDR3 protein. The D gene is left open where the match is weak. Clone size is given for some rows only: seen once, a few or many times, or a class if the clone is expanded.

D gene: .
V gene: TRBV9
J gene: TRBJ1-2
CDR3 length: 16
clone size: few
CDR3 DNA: TGTGCCAGCAGCGTAGCTCCCCGACAGAGATCCTATGGCTACACCTTC
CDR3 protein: CASSVAPRQRSYGYTF

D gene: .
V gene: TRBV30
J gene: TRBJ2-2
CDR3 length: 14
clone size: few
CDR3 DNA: TGTGCCTGGAGTGCTCGCAGGGAAACCGGGGAGCTGTTTTTT
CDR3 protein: CAWSARRETGELFF

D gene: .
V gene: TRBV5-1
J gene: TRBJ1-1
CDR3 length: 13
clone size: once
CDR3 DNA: TGCGCCAGCAGCGTAGAGGTGCTCACTGAAGCTTTCTTT
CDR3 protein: CASSVEVLTEAFF

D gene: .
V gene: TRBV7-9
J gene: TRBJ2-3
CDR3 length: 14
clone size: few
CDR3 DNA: TGTGCCAGCAGCTTTTGGAGTGTCACGGATACGCAGTATTTT
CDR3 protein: CASSFWSVTDTQYF

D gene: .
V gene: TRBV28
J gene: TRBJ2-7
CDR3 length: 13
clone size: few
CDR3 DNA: TGTGCCACCTTTAGTGGTAGCTCCTACGAGCAGTACTTC
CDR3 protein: CATFSGSSYEQYF

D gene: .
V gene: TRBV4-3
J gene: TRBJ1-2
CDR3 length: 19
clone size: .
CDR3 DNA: TGCGCCAGCAGCCAAGTCCTCTATGGGGGGACCAACGAGGGCTATGGCTACACCTTC
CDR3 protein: CASSQVLYGGTNEGYGYTF

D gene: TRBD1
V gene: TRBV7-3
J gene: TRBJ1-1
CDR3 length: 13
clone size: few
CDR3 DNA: TGTGCCAGCAGTCCTGACAGGGGATATGCGGCTTTCTTT
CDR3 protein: CASSPDRGYAAFF

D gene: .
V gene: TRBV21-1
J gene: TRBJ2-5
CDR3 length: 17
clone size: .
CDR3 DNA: TGTGCCAGCAGCAAAGTCTGGCCTAGCGGGAGCGGAGAGACCCAGTACTTC
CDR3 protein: CASSKVWPSGSGETQYF

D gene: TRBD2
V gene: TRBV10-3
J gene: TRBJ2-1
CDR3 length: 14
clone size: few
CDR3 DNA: TGTGCCATCAGTGAGTTTGCTAGCGGGTGGGAGCAGTTCTTC
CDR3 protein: CAISEFASGWEQFF

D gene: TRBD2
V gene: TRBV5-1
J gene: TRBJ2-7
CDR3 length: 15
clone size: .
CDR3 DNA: TGCGCCAGCAGCTTGGTACTAGCGGGATACTACGAGCAGTACTTC
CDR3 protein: CASSLVLAGYYEQYF

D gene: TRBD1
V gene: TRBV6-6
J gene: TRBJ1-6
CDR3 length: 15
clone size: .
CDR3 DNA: TGTGCCAGCAGCCGGGGACAGAACTATAATTCACCCCTCCACTTT
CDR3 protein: CASSRGQNYNSPLHF

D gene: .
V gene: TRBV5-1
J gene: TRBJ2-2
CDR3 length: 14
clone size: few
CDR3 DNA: TGCGCCAGCAGCCTGGACGAAATAACCGGGGAGCTGTTTTTT
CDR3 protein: CASSLDEITGELFF

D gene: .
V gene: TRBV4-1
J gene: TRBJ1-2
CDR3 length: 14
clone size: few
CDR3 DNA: TGCGCCAGCAGCCAACTCAGATACAACTATGGCTACACCTTC
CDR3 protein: CASSQLRYNYGYTF

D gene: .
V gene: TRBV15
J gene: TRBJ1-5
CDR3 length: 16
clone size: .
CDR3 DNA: TGTGCCACCAGCAGAGTTGGGGGGCCCGAATACCGTCCCCAGCATTTT
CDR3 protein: CATSRVGGPEYRPQHF

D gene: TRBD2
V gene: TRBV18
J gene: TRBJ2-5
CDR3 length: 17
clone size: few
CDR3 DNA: TGTGCCAGCTCACCACGGACAGCGGGGGGGCCCGGAGAGACCCAGTACTTC
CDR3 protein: CASSPRTAGGPGETQYF

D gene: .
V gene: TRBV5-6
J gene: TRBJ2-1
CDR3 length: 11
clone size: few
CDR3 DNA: TGTGCCAGCAGCTTGGCAATTCAGCAGTTCTTC
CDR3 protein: CASSLAIQQFF

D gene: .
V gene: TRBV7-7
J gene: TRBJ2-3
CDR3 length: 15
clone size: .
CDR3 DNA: TGTGCTAGCAGCTTAGAGGGGTCGGTGGGAGATACGCAGTATTTT
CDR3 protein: CASSLEGSVGDTQYF

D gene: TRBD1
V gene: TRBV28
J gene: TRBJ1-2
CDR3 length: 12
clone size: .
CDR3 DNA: TGTGCCAGCAGGAAGGACAGGGCTGGCTACACCTTC
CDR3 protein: CASRKDRAGYTF

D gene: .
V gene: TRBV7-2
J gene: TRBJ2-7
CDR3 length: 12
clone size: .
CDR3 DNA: TGTGCCAGCAGCTCGAGCTCCTACGAGCAGTACTTC
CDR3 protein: CASSSSSYEQYF

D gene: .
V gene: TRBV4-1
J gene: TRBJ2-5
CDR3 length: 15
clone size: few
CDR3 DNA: TGCGCCAGCAGCCATGGAAGCGCTGGGTTAGAGACCCAGTACTTC
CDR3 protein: CASSHGSAGLETQYF

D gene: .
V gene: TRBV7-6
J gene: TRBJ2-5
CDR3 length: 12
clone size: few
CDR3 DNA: TGTGCCAGCAGCTTACGGATAGAGACCCAGTACTTC
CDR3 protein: CASSLRIETQYF

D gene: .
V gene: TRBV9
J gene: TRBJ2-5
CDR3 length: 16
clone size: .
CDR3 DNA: TGTGCCAGCAGCGTAGGAGGGGGGGCCCTCCAAGAGACCCAGTACTTC
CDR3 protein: CASSVGGGALQETQYF

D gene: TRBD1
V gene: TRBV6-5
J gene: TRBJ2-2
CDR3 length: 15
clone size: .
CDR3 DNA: TGTGCCAGCAGAGATTCTGGACAGGGCCACGGGGAGCTGTTTTTT
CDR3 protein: CASRDSGQGHGELFF

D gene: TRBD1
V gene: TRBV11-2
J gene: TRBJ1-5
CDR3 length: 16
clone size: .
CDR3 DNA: TGTGCCAGCAGCTTACACAGGGGCAGTGATGGTCAGCCCCAGCATTTT
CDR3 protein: CASSLHRGSDGQPQHF

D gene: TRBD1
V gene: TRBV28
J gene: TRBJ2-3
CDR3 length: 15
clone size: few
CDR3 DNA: TGTGCCAGCAGTGAACCGGGACAGGGACTATATACGCAGTATTTT
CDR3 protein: CASSEPGQGLYTQYF

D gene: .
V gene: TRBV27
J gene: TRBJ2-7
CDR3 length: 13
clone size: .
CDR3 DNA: TGTGCCAGCGGAGGGGGGGCCTCCTACGAGCAGTACTTC
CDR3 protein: CASGGGASYEQYF

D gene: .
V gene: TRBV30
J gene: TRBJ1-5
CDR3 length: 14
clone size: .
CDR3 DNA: TGTGCCTGGAGTGTTTCAGTGTACAATCAGCCCCAGCATTTT
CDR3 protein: CAWSVSVYNQPQHF

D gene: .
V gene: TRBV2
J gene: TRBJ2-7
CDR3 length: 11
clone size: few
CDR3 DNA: TGTGCCAGCAGTCAGACCTACGAGCAGTACTTC
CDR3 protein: CASSQTYEQYF